Listed below are T cell receptor beta chains from one sample, sequenced in a study of blood T cell repertoires in COVID-19. Repertoires were generated with immunoSEQ multiplex PCR, while TCRdb's copy carries only in-frame clones and drops some. This table holds 250,000 to 350,000 clones, over 75% found once. Sequencing was done on a sample of PBMCs or T cells enriched from blood (not recorded which). These receptors were taken from a woman aged 18 to 35 who had recovered from COVID-19. The CDR3 runs from the conserved cysteine through the conserved F or W. D genes are given only for firm matches. Clone size appears in some rows only: once, few, many, or a class for an expanded clone.

>TRBV2|.|TRBJ1-1|TRBD1
TGTGCCAGCAGTCCGGGACAGTTGAACACTGAAGCTTTCTTT
CASSPGQLNTEAFF
>TRBV30|.|TRBJ2-7|.
TGTGCCTGGACGGCGGGGACGTCCTACGAGCAGTACTTC
CAWTAGTSYEQYF
>TRBV4-1|.|TRBJ1-2|.
TGCGCCAGCAGCCAAGAAGAGCGGGGGCGCGGCTATGGCTACACCTTC
CASSQEERGRGYGYTF
>TRBV5-5|few|TRBJ2-7|.
TGTGCCAGCAGCTTTGGGCCCCCAGGGAACGAGCAGTACTTC
CASSFGPPGNEQYF
>TRBV12-3/TRBV12-4|few|TRBJ1-4|.
TGTGCCAGCACCAGGGAGGCTAATGAAAAACTGTTTTTT
CASTREANEKLFF
>TRBV10-1|once|TRBJ1-3|TRBD1
TGCGCCAGCAGGAGAAGGGGGACAGTCGGAAACACCATATATTTT
CASRRRGTVGNTIYF
>TRBV30|.|TRBJ2-3|.
TGTGCCTGGAGTGTAGGCCTGACAGGTGCTCAGACAGATACGCAGTATTTT
CAWSVGLTGAQTDTQYF
>TRBV3-1/TRBV3-2|.|TRBJ2-4|TRBD2
TGTGCCAGCAGCCAACTACAGGGACTAGCTTTGCACATTCAGTACTTC
CASSQLQGLALHIQYF
>TRBV11-2|.|TRBJ1-2|TRBD1
TGTGCCAGCAGCCTCGGGACAGGGAACTATGGCTACACCTTC
CASSLGTGNYGYTF
>TRBV3-1/TRBV3-2|.|TRBJ2-1|.
TGTGCCAGCAGCCTCGGGTCAGGGTCCGATGAGCAGTTCTTC
CASSLGSGSDEQFF
>TRBV20-1|.|TRBJ1-1|.
TGCAGTGTAGGGGAGGACACTGAAGCTTTCTTT
CSVGEDTEAFF
>TRBV10-3|.|TRBJ2-1|.
TGTGCCATCAGTTCGTATATGGACAGCTCCTCCTACAATGAGCAGTTCTTC
CAISSYMDSSSYNEQFF
>TRBV2|.|TRBJ1-3|.
TGTGCCAGCACCACCAGGGGTATGGGTGGCACCATATATTTT
CASTTRGMGGTIYF
>TRBV11-2|.|TRBJ1-5|.
TGTGCCAGCAGCTCCGGGAAAGCTAATCAGCCCCAGCATTTT
CASSSGKANQPQHF
>TRBV7-2|.|TRBJ2-2|.
TGTGCCAGCAGCTCCCTGCCCGGCGGGGAGCTGTTTTTT
CASSSLPGGELFF
>TRBV19|.|TRBJ1-3|TRBD1
TGTGCCAGTAGTATACAGGGGGCGCATATTGGAAACACCATATATTTT
CASSIQGAHIGNTIYF
>TRBV28|.|TRBJ1-2|.
TGTGCCAGCAGTTTAGCCGAGAGAGGGCCCTATGGCTACACCTTC
CASSLAERGPYGYTF
>TRBV5-1|.|TRBJ2-1|.
TGCGCCAGCAGCTGGCTAGGTTCGAGCTCCTACAATGAGCAGTTCTTC
CASSWLGSSSYNEQFF
>TRBV19|.|TRBJ1-2|TRBD1
TGTGCCAGCACCCGGACAGGGGTAGCTTATGGCTACACCTTC
CASTRTGVAYGYTF
>TRBV9|.|TRBJ2-2|TRBD2
TGTGCCAGCAGCCGTGCGGGGGGGTTGGACACCGGGGAGCTGTTTTTT
CASSRAGGLDTGELFF
>TRBV20-1|.|TRBJ1-5|.
TGCAGTGCTACCAGGGATCAGCCCCAGCATTTT
CSATRDQPQHF
>TRBV4-1|.|TRBJ1-1|.
TGCGCCAGCAGCCAAGAGGGGGCGGGGAACACTGAAGCTTTCTTT
CASSQEGAGNTEAFF
>TRBV9|once|TRBJ2-3|TRBD1
TGTGCCAGCAGCGACGAGGGGGCCACAGATACGCAGTATTTT
CASSDEGATDTQYF
>TRBV20-1|.|TRBJ1-2|.
TGCAGTGCTAGTCCCGGGTGGCAAGGCTATGGCTACACCTTC
CSASPGWQGYGYTF
>TRBV21-1|.|TRBJ2-7|.
TGTGCCAGCAGCATACAGGGATCGTCCTACGAGCAGTACTTC
CASSIQGSSYEQYF
>TRBV10-2|.|TRBJ2-3|TRBD2
TGCGCCAGCAGTGAGTCGAAGCGGGGCCGCACAGATACGCAGTATTTT
CASSESKRGRTDTQYF
>TRBV3-1/TRBV3-2|once|TRBJ1-5|.
TGTGCCAGCAGCCAAGATTGGGCAGGAAATCAGCCCCAGCATTTT
CASSQDWAGNQPQHF
>TRBV6-5|once|TRBJ2-7|TRBD1
TGTGCCAGCAGTTCCCGAGCTCGGACAGGCTCCTACGAGCAGTACTTC
CASSSRARTGSYEQYF
>TRBV9|.|TRBJ2-1|.
TGTGCCAGCAGCGCCCGAACTTGGTCGGATGAGCAGTTCTTC
CASSARTWSDEQFF
>TRBV12-3/TRBV12-4|.|TRBJ1-1|.
TGTGCCAGCAGTCCCCTGGTAACAGGTGAAGCTTTCTTT
CASSPLVTGEAFF
>TRBV6-4|.|TRBJ1-6|.
TGTGCCAGCAGTGACCAGGGAGGGAATTCACCCCTCCACTTT
CASSDQGGNSPLHF
>TRBV3-1/TRBV3-2|.|TRBJ2-1|.
TGTGCCAGCAGCCAAGATTCGGGGTCCTACAATGAGCAGTTCTTC
CASSQDSGSYNEQFF
>TRBV2|.|TRBJ1-2|TRBD1
TGTGCCAGCAGTGAACAAGGGGGCGGAGGCTACACCTTC
CASSEQGGGGYTF
>TRBV18|.|TRBJ1-5|.
TGTGCCAGCTCACCACCGGGGGGATTCGGGCAGCCCCAGCATTTT
CASSPPGGFGQPQHF
>TRBV10-2|.|TRBJ2-7|.
TGCGCCAGCAGTGAGTCGATCGGGCAGTACTTC
CASSESIGQYF
>TRBV30|.|TRBJ1-2|.
TGTGCTCAGATAAGGGCGGGGGCTAACTATGGCTACACCTTC
CAQIRAGANYGYTF
>TRBV7-9|.|TRBJ1-1|.
TGTGCCAGCAGCTTAGAAGGGGGTACGACTGAAGCTTTCTTT
CASSLEGGTTEAFF
>TRBV9|.|TRBJ1-5|.
TGTGCCAGCAGCGTCAATAGCAATCAGCCCCAGCATTTT
CASSVNSNQPQHF
>TRBV5-1|.|TRBJ2-1|.
TGCGCCAGCAGCCCCGGATCGGGGAACACCTACAATGAGCAGTTCTTC
CASSPGSGNTYNEQFF
>TRBV27|.|TRBJ1-1|TRBD1
TGTGCCAGCAGTCGGGACAGGGATATCATGAACACTGAAGCTTTCTTT
CASSRDRDIMNTEAFF
>TRBV7-9|.|TRBJ1-2|TRBD1
TGTGCCAGCAGCTTAATTACAGGGGATGAGAGCTATGGCTACACCTTC
CASSLITGDESYGYTF
>TRBV6-1|.|TRBJ1-3|.
TGTGCCAGCAGTGAACGGGGAAACACCATATATTTT
CASSERGNTIYF
>TRBV4-1|.|TRBJ1-3|.
TGCGCCAGCAGCCAAGGGGCCCCGAGGAGGGGCTCTGGAAACACCATATATTTT
CASSQGAPRRGSGNTIYF
>TRBV28|.|TRBJ1-5|.
TGTGCCAGCAGTTTTGGGGCGGGATATAGCAATCAGCCCCAGCATTTT
CASSFGAGYSNQPQHF
>TRBV6-6|once|TRBJ1-5|.
TGTGCCAGCCGATTTGAGAGTCAGCCCCAGCATTTT
CASRFESQPQHF
>TRBV18|.|TRBJ2-7|TRBD1
TGTGCCAGCTCGCCTTCTTACGGGGGACAGGGACGGTACGAGCAGTACTTC
CASSPSYGGQGRYEQYF
>TRBV5-4|.|TRBJ2-5|TRBD2
TGTGCCAGCAGCTTGCTAGCGGGGGAGACCCAGTACTTC
CASSLLAGETQYF
>TRBV10-3|.|TRBJ1-2|TRBD1
TGTGCCATCAGTGAGTCCGCCGGGACAGGGTCGTATGGCTACACCTTC
CAISESAGTGSYGYTF
>TRBV6-5|few|TRBJ1-2|.
TGTGCCAGCAGTCCGGCGGCGATTAACTATGGCTACACCTTC
CASSPAAINYGYTF
>TRBV6-5|.|TRBJ1-2|.
TGTGCCAGCACCAATCAACCGACGGGCTATGGCTACACCTTC
CASTNQPTGYGYTF
>TRBV7-3|once|TRBJ2-3|TRBD1
TGTGCCAGCAGCCCCCAGGGGGCAGATACGCAGTATTTT
CASSPQGADTQYF
>TRBV27|.|TRBJ1-2|TRBD1
TGTGCCAGCAGTACCCGACAGGGGAGTTCCCTTCTTAATGGCTACACCTTC
CASSTRQGSSLLNGYTF
>TRBV19|.|TRBJ1-2|.
TGTGCCAGTAGTTCACCTGGACAGAACTATGGCTACACCTTC
CASSSPGQNYGYTF
>TRBV4-1|few|TRBJ2-7|TRBD1
TGCGCCAGCAGTCGCAGCAGGGGGCCCTACGAGCAGTACTTC
CASSRSRGPYEQYF
>TRBV30|.|TRBJ1-2|.
TGTGCCTGGAATGGCCCCGGGAATTTCTACGGCTACACCTTC
CAWNGPGNFYGYTF
>TRBV7-9|once|TRBJ1-3|TRBD1
TGTGCCAGCAGCACGCCGGGACAGGGGTATGGAAACACCATATATTTT
CASSTPGQGYGNTIYF